The rows below give T cell receptor beta chains drawn from one sample of a study of regulatory dendritic cells for organ transplantation. Assay used: immunoSEQ multiplex PCR; TCRdb lists only in-frame clones, some missing. The sample has almost 35,000 clones; roughly nine tenths are singletons. Sequencing was done on a sample of naive CD4+ T cells from blood. The receptors were sampled from a human donor in good health. Both conserved end residues are part of each CDR3. A D gene is named only where the DNA matches it firmly. A clone size is listed for some rows: how often the clone was seen (once, few, many), or a class if it is expanded.

d_call j_call clone_size v_call cdr3_aa cdr3_nt
TRBD1 TRBJ1-2 . TRBV6-5 CASSRGPGTGPGYTF TGTGCCAGCAGTAGGGGACCCGGGACAGGGCCCGGCTACACCTTC
. TRBJ2-5 few TRBV2 CASSGGETQYF TGTGCCAGCAGTGGGGGGGAGACCCAGTACTTC
. TRBJ2-7 . TRBV25-1 CASSGLGPYEQYF TGTGCCAGCAGTGGGCTAGGACCCTACGAGCAGTACTTC
. TRBJ2-7 . TRBV4-3 CASSHRLGPGVDEQYF TGCGCCAGCAGCCACCGACTAGGGCCAGGGGTAGACGAGCAGTACTTC
TRBD2 TRBJ2-7 . TRBV11-1 CASREGTSGSSYEQYF TGTGCCAGCAGGGAGGGGACTAGCGGGAGCTCCTACGAGCAGTACTTC
. TRBJ2-3 . TRBV11-3 CASSLGSGLPTQYF TGTGCCAGCAGCTTAGGTTCGGGACTCCCAACGCAGTATTTT
. TRBJ1-5 once TRBV28 CASSLSAGENQPQHF TGTGCCAGCAGTTTATCGGCAGGGGAAAATCAGCCCCAGCATTTT
TRBD1 TRBJ2-3 . TRBV30 CAWGLSEGALGDTQYF TGTGCCTGGGGGCTGAGCGAGGGGGCTCTAGGAGATACGCAGTATTTT
TRBD2 TRBJ2-1 . TRBV4-2 CASSQEGLAGDNEQFF TGTGCCAGCAGCCAAGAGGGACTAGCGGGGGACAATGAGCAGTTCTTC
. TRBJ1-2 . TRBV7-9 CASSLEQALYGYTF TGTGCCAGCAGCTTGGAACAGGCGCTTTATGGCTACACCTTC
TRBD2 TRBJ2-1 . TRBV11-2 CASSPLAGGRDEQFF TGTGCCAGCAGCCCACTAGCGGGAGGGCGCGATGAGCAGTTCTTC
TRBD2 TRBJ2-2 . TRBV5-4 CASSSGLADTGELFF TGTGCCAGCAGCTCGGGACTAGCGGACACCGGGGAGCTGTTTTTT
. TRBJ1-1 . TRBV6-5 CASTGNTEAFF TGTGCCAGCACTGGGAACACTGAAGCTTTCTTT
. TRBJ1-1 . TRBV6-5 CASRNQRNTEAFF TGTGCCAGCAGGAACCAGAGGAACACTGAAGCTTTCTTT
TRBD1 TRBJ1-2 . TRBV5-8 CASSLGSTGDGYTF TGTGCCAGCAGCTTAGGGTCGACAGGGGATGGCTACACCTTC
. TRBJ1-2 . TRBV7-3 CASSLRAGVNYGYTF TGTGCCAGCAGCTTAAGGGCAGGAGTCAACTATGGCTACACCTTC
. TRBJ2-1 . TRBV28 CASSYKTPGPESSYNEQFF TGTGCCAGCAGTTACAAGACTCCGGGACCCGAAAGCTCCTACAATGAGCAGTTCTTC
. TRBJ1-3 . TRBV7-2 CASSLAVSTGSGNTIYF TGTGCCAGCAGCTTAGCGGTGTCGACAGGCTCTGGAAACACCATATATTTT
. TRBJ2-7 . TRBV19 CASTPSGRVGVQQYF TGTGCCAGTACACCTTCGGGTCGGGTGGGCGTGCAGCAGTACTTC
. TRBJ2-1 . TRBV11-2 CASSLRVSPARSYNEQFF TGTGCCAGCAGCCTAAGAGTAAGTCCAGCGCGCTCCTACAATGAGCAGTTCTTC